These 19 T cell receptor beta chains were sequenced from one sample in a study of T cell responses to AZD1222 COVID-19 vaccine. Clones were sequenced by immunoSEQ multiplex PCR, and TCRdb holds only the in-frame ones, with some missing. This table has 100,000 or so clones, roughly 80% appearing once. Source: peripheral blood, taken on day 0 of AZD1222 vaccination. All receptors derive from an adult in good health.

This chain links TRBV19 with TRBJ1-1; no clear D. Trimming cost V 0 bases and J 1 base, with 6 bases left between them. CDR1 and CDR2 (germline): LNHDA, SQIVND (reference sequence). The length of the CDR3 is 14 residues. The CDR3 DNA follows: TGTGCCAGTAGTATAGATATAAGGAACACTGAAGCTTTCTTT. Protein product: CASSIDIRNTEAFF.

V is TRBV21-1 and J is TRBJ1-1. TRBV21-1 is noted as a pseudogene. This CDR3 has 17 amino acids. The CDR3: CASSKEGGGGTSTEAFF. For the CDR3, the DNA is TGTGCCAGCAGCAAAGAGGGGGGAGGGGGCACCTCCACTGAAGCTTTCTTT.

The genes are TRBV12-3 or TRBV12-4 and TRBJ1-1; D may be TRBD1 (5 bases). CDR3 length equals 12 residues. V was clipped by 7 bases and J by 4 bases, with 10 bases between them. The CDR3 region is CASIPRGTEAFF. CDR3 DNA sequence: TGTGCCAGCATTCCTAGGGGCACTGAAGCTTTCTTT.

V is TRBV6-2 or TRBV6-3 and J is TRBJ1-5; D gene unclear. Germline CDR1 reads MNHEY; CDR2 reads SVGEGT. The V and J ends lost 4 bases and 0 bases respectively, with 4 bases between them. The CDR3 totals 13 residues. Written as DNA, the CDR3 is TGTGCCAGCAGTTGGTCTAGCAATCAGCCCCAGCATTTT. Protein product: CASSWSSNQPQHF.

J is TRBJ1-2 and V is TRBV7-2; 9 nucleotides line up with TRBD1. The length of the CDR3 is 14 residues. Trimming removed 5 bases from V and 7 bases from J; junction bases left unmatched: 8. CDR1 SGHTA and CDR2 FQGNSA come from the germline V gene. The CDR3 nucleotides are TGTGCCAGCAGCAAAAACAGGGGGCAGGGTGGCTACACCTTC. This gives the protein CASSKNRGQGGYTF.

With respect to this clone: Additional DNA sequences in this sample encode the identical CDR3. The chain links TRBV12-3 or TRBV12-4 to TRBJ1-1; TRBD1 is a possible D gene (6 bases). The V end lost 3 bases, the J end lost 8 bases, and 7 bases lay between the germline ends. The CDR3 spans 11 residues. CDR3 bases: TGTGCCAGCAGTTTCACAGGGGAAGCTTTCTTT. The encoded protein is CASSFTGEAFF.

The CDR3 nucleotides are TGCGCCAGCAGCTTGGACCTTCACCCGGGGACCGGGGAGCTGTTTTTT. It codes for CASSLDLHPGTGELFF. The V gene is TRBV5-1, the J gene TRBJ2-2; weak D call: TRBD2 (5 bases). Germline values: CDR1 SGHRS, CDR2 YFSETQ. Trimming removed 0 bases at V and 5 bases at J, with 14 bases between. The CDR3 runs 16 residues.

In regard to this clone: The same CDR3 arises from other DNA sequences in this sample as well. This chain uses TRBV7-2 with TRBJ2-7; tentatively, D is TRBD2 (5 bases). V lost 1 base, J lost 2 bases, and 9 bases lay in between. The germline V gene has CDR1 SGHTA and CDR2 FQGNSA. The CDR3 sequence is 14 residues long. The CDR3 loop is CASSLDRGTYEQYF. The CDR3 nucleotides read TGTGCCAGCAGCTTAGATCGGGGTACCTACGAGCAGTACTTC.

The chain links TRBV6-5 to TRBJ1-4, with TRBD1 matching over 8 bases. J was trimmed by 10 bases and V by 10 bases; bases with no gene match: 11. CDR1 is MNHEY, CDR2 SVGAGI, per germline. The CDR3 has 13 residues. In nucleotides, the CDR3 is TGTGCCACCCGAGCAGGACAGGGAGGAAAACTGTTTTTT. Its translation is CATRAGQGGKLFF.

The chain is built from TRBV5-1 and TRBJ2-1; D gene uncertain. CDR3 length: 19 residues. Per the germline V gene, CDR1 is SGHRS and CDR2 is YFSETQ. V was shortened by 1 base and J by 1 base, with 21 bases between the two germline ends. CDR3 sequence: CASSLKAESYWGSYNEQFF. The CDR3 nucleotides are TGCGCCAGCAGCTTGAAGGCAGAATCTTACTGGGGTTCCTACAATGAGCAGTTCTTC.

The V gene is TRBV19, the J gene TRBJ1-2; D is ambiguous. CDR1 is LNHDA, CDR2 SQIVND, per germline (reference sequence). There are 14 residues in the CDR3. V lost 3 bases, J lost 0 bases, and 8 bases lay in between. CDR3 sequence reads: CASSMGTANYGYTF. CDR3 in DNA: TGTGCCAGTAGTATGGGAACAGCTAACTATGGCTACACCTTC.

This chain connects TRBV29-1 to TRBJ1-3; D gene unclear. V shed 4 bases and J shed 0 bases, with 10 bases lying between them. CDR3 length: 14 residues. Germline CDR1 and CDR2: SQVTM and ANQGSEA. DNA of the CDR3: TGCAGCGTTGTATTGGAAATCTCTGGAAACACCATATATTTT. Translating gives CSVVLEISGNTIYF. Based on the CDR3 plus reference TRBV29-1 and TRBJ1-3, the full variable domain is SAVISQKPSRDICQRGTSLTIQCQVDSQVTMMFWYRQQPGQSLTLIATANQGSEATYESGFVIDKFPISRPNLTFSTLTVSNMSPEDSSIYLCSVVLEISGNTIYFGEGSWLTVV.

This chain links TRBV24-1 with TRBJ2-3; D call uncertain. V was pared by 3 bases and J by 3 bases, with 9 bases between. This CDR3 is 14 amino acids long. CDR1 is KGHDR, CDR2 SFDVKD, per germline. CDR3 in amino acids: CATSDRKRTDTQYF. The CDR3 region has the DNA TGTGCCACCAGTGATAGGAAGAGGACAGATACGCAGTATTTT.

The chain is built from TRBV7-2 and TRBJ2-1; D might be TRBD2 (5 bases). Germline lookup yields CDR1 SGHTA and CDR2 FQGNSA. The CDR3 sequence is 14 residues long. V was cut by 1 base and J by 8 bases, with 12 bases left in between. The CDR3 loop is CASSLGPGVDEQFF. The CDR3 DNA reads TGTGCCAGCAGCTTAGGGCCCGGGGTCGATGAGCAGTTCTTC.

This clone was recorded a few times. This chain links TRBV5-1 with TRBJ2-7; D is ambiguous. Germline V gene data show CDR1 as SGHRS and CDR2 as YFSETQ. The CDR3 sequence is 13 residues long. V gave up 7 bases and J gave up 6 bases, with 17 bases separating them. The CDR3 is CASAQALPSEQYF. The CDR3 coding sequence is TGCGCCAGCGCTCAGGCCCTTCCGTCCGAGCAGTACTTC.

V usage is TRBV5-5 and J usage is TRBJ2-3; D is uncertain. Germline values: CDR1 SGHKS, CDR2 YYEKEE (reference sequence). V was shortened by 4 bases and J by 0 bases, with 9 bases between the two germline ends. The CDR3 is 14 residues long. This chain's CDR3 is CASSPGESTDTQYF. The CDR3, as DNA: TGTGCCAGCAGCCCCGGAGAGAGCACAGATACGCAGTATTTT.

The rearrangement joins TRBV10-3 to TRBJ2-3; a possible D gene is TRBD1 (6 bases). Germline CDR1 is ENHRY and CDR2 is SYGVKD. The CDR3 spans 14 residues. Trimming took 9 bases from V and 5 from J, leaving 18 bases between them. CDR3 amino acids: CAIGGVGVRDTQYF. CDR3 coding DNA: TGTGCCATTGGGGGCGTTGGGGTTCGAGATACGCAGTATTTT.

The V call is TRBV7-2, the J call TRBJ2-7; possibly TRBD2 for D (6 bases). The CDR3 extends over 14 amino acids. CDR1 is SGHTA and CDR2 is FQGNSA in the germline V gene. Trimming stripped 5 bases from V and 2 bases from J, with 13 bases between. This chain's CDR3 is CASSRLAFPYEQYF. CDR3 sequence (DNA): TGTGCCAGCAGCCGTCTAGCGTTCCCCTACGAGCAGTACTTC. Full variable domain (rest looked up from reference TRBV7-2 and TRBJ2-7): GAGVSQSPSNKVTEKGKDVELRCDPISGHTALYWYRQSLGQGLEFLIYFQGNSAPDKSGLPSDRFSAERTGGSVSTLTIQRTQQEDSAVYLCASSRLAFPYEQYFGPGTRLTVT.

About this clone itself: Germline and junction disagree at one end, which may indicate a read error. V usage is TRBV7-2 and J usage is TRBJ1-1, with D unclear. CDR3 length equals 13 residues. CDR1 and CDR2 from the germline V gene are SGHTA and FQGNSA. In DNA, the CDR3 is TGTGCCAGCAGCTTAGGTATGAACGCTGAAGCTTTCTTT. This translates into CASSLGMNAEAFF. The full variable domain, in which reference TRBV7-2 and TRBJ1-1 provide the parts outside the CDR3, is GAGVSQSPSNKVTEKGKDVELRCDPISGHTALYWYRQSLGQGLEFLIYFQGNSAPDKSGLPSDRFSAERTGGSVSTLTIQRTQQEDSAVYLCASSLGMNAEAFFGQGTRLTVV.